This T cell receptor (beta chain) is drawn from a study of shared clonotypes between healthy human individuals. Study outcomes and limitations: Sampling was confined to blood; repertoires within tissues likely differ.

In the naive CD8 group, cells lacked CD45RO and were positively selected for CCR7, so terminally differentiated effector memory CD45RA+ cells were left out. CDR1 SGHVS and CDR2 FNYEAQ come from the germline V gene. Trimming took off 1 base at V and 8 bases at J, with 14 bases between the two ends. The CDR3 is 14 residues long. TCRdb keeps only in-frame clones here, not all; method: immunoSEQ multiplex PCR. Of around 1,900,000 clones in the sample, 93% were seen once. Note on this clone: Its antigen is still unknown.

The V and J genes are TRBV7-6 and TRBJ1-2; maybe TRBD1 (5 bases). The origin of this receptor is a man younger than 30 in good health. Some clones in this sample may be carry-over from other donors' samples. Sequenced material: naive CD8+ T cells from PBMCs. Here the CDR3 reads CASSLEPLKGGYTF. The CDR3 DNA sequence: TGTGCCAGCAGCTTAGAGCCGTTAAAGGGGGGCTACACCTTC.